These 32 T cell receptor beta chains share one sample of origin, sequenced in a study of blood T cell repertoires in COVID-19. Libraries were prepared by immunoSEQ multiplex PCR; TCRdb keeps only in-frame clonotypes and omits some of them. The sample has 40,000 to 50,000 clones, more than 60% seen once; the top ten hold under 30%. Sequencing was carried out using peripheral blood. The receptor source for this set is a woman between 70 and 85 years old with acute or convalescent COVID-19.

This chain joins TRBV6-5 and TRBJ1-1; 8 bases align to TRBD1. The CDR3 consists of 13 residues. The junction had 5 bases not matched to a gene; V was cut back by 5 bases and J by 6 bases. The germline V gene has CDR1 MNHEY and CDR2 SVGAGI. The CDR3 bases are TGTGCCAGCAGTCGGGGGACAGGCGCTGAAGCTTTCTTT. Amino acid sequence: CASSRGTGAEAFF.

As DNA, the CDR3 is TGTGCCAGCAGCGTCGGACAGGGCTACACCGGGGAGCTGTTTTTT. It encodes CASSVGQGYTGELFF. The chain is built from TRBV5-4 and TRBJ2-2; 8 bases align to TRBD1. This CDR3 is built from 15 residues. J was trimmed by 3 bases and V by 4 bases; bases with no gene match: 5. Per germline, CDR1 SGHNT and CDR2 YYREEE (reference sequence).

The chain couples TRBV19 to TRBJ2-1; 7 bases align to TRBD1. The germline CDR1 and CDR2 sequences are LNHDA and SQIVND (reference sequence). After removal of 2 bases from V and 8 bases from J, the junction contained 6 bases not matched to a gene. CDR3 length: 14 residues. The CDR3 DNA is TGTGCCAGTAGTATACGCAGGACAGGAGATGAGCAGTTCTTC. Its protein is CASSIRRTGDEQFF.

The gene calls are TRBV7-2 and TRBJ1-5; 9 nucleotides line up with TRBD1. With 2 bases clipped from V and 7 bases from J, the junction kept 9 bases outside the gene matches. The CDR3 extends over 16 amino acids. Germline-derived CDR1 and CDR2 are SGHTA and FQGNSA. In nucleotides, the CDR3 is TGTGCCAGCAGCTTACTGGCCGGGACAGGGAGACAGCCCCAGCATTTT. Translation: CASSLLAGTGRQPQHF.

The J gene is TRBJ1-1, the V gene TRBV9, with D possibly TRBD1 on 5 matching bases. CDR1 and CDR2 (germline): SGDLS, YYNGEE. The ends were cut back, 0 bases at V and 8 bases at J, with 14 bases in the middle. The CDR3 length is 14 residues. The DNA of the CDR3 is TGTGCCAGCAGCGTAGGATGGTTCGGGGGGGAAGCTTTCTTT. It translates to CASSVGWFGGEAFF.

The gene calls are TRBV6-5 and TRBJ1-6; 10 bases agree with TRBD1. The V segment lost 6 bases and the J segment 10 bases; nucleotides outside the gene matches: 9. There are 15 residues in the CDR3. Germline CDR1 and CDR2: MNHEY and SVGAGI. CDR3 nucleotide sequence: TGTGCCAGCAGGCAACAGACAGGGGGCTTATCACCCCTCCACTTT. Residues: CASRQQTGGLSPLHF.

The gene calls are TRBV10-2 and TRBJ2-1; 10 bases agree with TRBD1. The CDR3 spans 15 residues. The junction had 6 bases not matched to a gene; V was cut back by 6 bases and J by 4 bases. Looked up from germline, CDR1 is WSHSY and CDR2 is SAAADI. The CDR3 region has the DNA TGCGCCAGCAGGGCGGACAGGGGGATGTACAATGAGCAGTTCTTC. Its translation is CASRADRGMYNEQFF.

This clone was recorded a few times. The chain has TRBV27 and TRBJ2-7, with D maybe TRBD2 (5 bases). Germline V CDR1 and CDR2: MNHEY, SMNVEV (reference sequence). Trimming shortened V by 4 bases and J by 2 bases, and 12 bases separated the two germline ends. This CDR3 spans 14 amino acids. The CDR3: CASSYSGVTYEQYF. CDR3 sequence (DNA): TGTGCCAGCAGTTACAGCGGTGTGACCTACGAGCAGTACTTC.

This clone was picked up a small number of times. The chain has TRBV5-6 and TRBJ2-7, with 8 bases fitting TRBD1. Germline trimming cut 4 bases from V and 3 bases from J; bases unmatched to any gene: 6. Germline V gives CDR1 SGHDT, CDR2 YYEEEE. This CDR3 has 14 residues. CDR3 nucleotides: TGTGCCAGCAGCCCAAGGACAGGGCGCTACGAGCAGTACTTC. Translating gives CASSPRTGRYEQYF.

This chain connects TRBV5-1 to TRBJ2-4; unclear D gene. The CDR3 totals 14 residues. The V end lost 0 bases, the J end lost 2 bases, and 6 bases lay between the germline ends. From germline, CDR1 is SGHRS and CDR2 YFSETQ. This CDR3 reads CASSLDTTKNIQYF. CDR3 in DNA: TGCGCCAGCAGCTTGGACACGACCAAAAACATTCAGTACTTC.

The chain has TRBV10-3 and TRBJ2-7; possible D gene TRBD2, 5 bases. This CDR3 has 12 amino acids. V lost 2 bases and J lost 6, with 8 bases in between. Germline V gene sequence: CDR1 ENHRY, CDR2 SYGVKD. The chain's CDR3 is CAISETSGEQYF. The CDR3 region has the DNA TGTGCCATCAGTGAGACCAGCGGCGAGCAGTACTTC.

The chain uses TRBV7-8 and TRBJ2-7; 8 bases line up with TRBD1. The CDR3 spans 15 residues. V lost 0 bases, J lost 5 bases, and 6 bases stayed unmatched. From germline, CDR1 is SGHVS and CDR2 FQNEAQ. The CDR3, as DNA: TGTGCCAGCAGCTTAGCAAGGACAGGGATCCACGAGCAGTACTTC. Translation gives CASSLARTGIHEQYF.

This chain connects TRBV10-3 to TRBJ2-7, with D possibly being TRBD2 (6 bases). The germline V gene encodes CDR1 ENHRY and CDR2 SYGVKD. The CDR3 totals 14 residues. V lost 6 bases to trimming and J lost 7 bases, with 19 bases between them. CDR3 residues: CAIRRGGRAREQYF. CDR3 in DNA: TGTGCCATCAGGAGGGGAGGCAGGGCAAGAGAGCAGTACTTC.

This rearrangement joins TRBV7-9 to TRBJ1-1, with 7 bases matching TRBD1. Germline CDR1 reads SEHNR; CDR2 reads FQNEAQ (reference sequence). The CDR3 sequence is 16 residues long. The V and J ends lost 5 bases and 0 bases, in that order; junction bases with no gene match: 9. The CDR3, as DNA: TGTGCCAGCAGCCCCACAGGGGTGGCCATGAACACTGAAGCTTTCTTT. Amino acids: CASSPTGVAMNTEAFF.

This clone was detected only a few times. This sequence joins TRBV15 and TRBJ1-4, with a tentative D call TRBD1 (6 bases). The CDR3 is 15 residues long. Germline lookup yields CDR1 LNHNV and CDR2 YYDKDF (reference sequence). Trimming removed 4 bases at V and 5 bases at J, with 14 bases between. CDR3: CATSTRGQLNEKLFF. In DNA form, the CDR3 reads TGTGCCACCAGCACCCGGGGACAACTCAATGAAAAACTGTTTTTT. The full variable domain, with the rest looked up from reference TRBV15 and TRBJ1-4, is DAMVIQNPRYQVTQFGKPVTLSCSQTLNHNVMYWYQQKSSQAPKLLFHYYDKDFNNEADTPDNFQSRRPNTSFCFLDIRSPGLGDTAMYLCATSTRGQLNEKLFFGSGTQLSVL.

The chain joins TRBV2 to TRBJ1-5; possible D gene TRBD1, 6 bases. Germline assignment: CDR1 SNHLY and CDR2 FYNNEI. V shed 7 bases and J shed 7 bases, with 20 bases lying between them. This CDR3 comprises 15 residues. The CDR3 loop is CASNSGGLYSQPQHF. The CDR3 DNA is TGTGCCAGCAACTCCGGGGGGCTTTACTCCCAGCCCCAGCATTTT. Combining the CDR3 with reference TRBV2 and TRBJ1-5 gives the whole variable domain EPEVTQTPSHQVTQMGQEVILRCVPISNHLYFYWYRQILGQKVEFLVSFYNNEISEKSEIFDDQFSVERPDGSNFTLKIRSTKLEDSAMYFCASNSGGLYSQPQHFGDGTRLSIL.

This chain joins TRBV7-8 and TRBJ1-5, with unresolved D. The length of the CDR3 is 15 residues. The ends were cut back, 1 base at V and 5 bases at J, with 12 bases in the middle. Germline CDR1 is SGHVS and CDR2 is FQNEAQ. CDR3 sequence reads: CASSLDRLLYQPQHF. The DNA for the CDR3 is TGTGCCAGCAGCTTAGACAGATTACTCTATCAGCCCCAGCATTTT.

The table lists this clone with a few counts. The CDR3, as DNA: TGTGCCAGCAGCCAAGATCGGACAGGGGTTGGTGAAAAACTGTTTTTT. Amino acid sequence: CASSQDRTGVGEKLFF. V usage is TRBV14 and J usage is TRBJ1-4; 9 nucleotides match TRBD1. Germline trimming cut 0 bases from V and 7 bases from J; bases unmatched to any gene: 6. Germline V gene sequence: CDR1 SGHDN, CDR2 FVKESK. This CDR3 has 16 residues.

CDR3 bases: TGTGCCAGTATTGGACAGGGACATCTCTCTGGAAACACCATATATTTT. Residues: CASIGQGHLSGNTIYF. The chain joins TRBV19 to TRBJ1-3; 8 nucleotides agree with TRBD1. The CDR3 has 16 residues. Germline V CDR1 and CDR2: LNHDA, SQIVND (reference sequence). The V gene end was trimmed by 7 bases and the J gene end by 0 bases; junction bases not matched to a gene: 8.

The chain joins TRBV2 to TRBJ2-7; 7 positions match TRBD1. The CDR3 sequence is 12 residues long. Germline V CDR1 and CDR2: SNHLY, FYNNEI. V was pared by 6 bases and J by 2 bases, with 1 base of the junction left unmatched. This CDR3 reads CASRTGTYEQYF. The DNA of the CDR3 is TGTGCCAGCAGGACAGGGACCTACGAGCAGTACTTC.

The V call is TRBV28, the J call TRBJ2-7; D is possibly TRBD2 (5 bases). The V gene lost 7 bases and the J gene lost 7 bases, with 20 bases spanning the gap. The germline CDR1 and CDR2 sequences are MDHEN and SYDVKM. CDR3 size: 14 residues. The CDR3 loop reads CASNLGGSSWEQYF. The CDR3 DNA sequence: TGTGCCAGCAACTTGGGTGGGAGTTCTTGGGAGCAGTACTTC.

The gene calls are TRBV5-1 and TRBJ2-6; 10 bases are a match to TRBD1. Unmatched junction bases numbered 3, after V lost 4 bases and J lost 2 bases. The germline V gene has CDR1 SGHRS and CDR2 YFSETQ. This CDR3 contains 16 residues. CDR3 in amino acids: CASSPDRGPGANVLTF. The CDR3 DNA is TGCGCCAGCAGCCCAGACAGGGGGCCTGGGGCCAACGTCCTGACTTTC.

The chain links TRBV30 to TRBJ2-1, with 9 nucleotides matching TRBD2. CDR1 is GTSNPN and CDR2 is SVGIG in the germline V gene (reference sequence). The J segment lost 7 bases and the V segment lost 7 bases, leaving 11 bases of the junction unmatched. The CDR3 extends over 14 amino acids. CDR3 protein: CALARAGGPNEQFF. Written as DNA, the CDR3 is TGTGCCTTGGCAAGGGCGGGAGGGCCTAATGAGCAGTTCTTC.

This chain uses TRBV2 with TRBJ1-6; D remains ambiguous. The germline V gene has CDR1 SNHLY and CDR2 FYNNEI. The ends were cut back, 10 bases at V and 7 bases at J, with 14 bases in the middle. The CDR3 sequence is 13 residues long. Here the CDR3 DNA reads TGTGCCAACCGGAGGATGGGGAATTCACCCCTCCACTTT. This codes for CANRRMGNSPLHF.

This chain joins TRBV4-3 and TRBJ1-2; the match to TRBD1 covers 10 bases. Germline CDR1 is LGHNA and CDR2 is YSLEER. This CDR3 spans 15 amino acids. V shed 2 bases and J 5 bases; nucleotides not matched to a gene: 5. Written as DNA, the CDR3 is TGCGCCAGCAGCCAACAGACAGGGGGCTATTATGGCTACACCTTC. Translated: CASSQQTGGYYGYTF.

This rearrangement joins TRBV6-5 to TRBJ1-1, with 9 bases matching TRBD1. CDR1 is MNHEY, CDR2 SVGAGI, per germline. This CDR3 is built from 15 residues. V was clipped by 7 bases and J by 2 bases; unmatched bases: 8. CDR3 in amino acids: CASTPGQGLNTEAFF. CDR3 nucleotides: TGTGCCAGCACCCCGGGACAGGGCCTCAACACTGAAGCTTTCTTT.

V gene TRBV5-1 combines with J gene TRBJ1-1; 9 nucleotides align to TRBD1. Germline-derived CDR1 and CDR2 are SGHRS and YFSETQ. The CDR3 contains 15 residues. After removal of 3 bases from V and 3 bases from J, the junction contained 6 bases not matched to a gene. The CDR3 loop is CASSSGQGRDTEAFF. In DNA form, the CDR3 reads TGCGCCAGCAGCTCAGGACAGGGGAGAGACACTGAAGCTTTCTTT.

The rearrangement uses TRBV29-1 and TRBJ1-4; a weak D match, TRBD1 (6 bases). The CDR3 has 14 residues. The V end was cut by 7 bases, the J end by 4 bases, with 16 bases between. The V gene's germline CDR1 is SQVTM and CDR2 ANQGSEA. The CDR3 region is CSAQKGQRNEKLFF. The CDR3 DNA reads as TGCAGCGCCCAAAAAGGACAGCGTAATGAAAAACTGTTTTTT.

CDR3 loop: CASSLVITSGTEAFF. As DNA, the CDR3 is TGTGCCAGCAGCTTAGTAATAACGTCAGGGACTGAAGCTTTCTTT. The genes are TRBV7-6 and TRBJ1-1; D might be TRBD1 (5 bases). In germline, CDR1 is SGHVS, CDR2 FNYEAQ. The CDR3 covers 15 residues. Trimming shortened V by 1 base and J by 5 bases, and 14 bases separated the two germline ends.

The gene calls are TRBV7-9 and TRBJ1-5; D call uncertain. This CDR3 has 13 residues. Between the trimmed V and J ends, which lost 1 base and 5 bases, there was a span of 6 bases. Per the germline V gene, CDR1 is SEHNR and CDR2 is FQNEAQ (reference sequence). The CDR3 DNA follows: TGTGCCAGCAGCTTAGGGGCACATCAGCCCCAGCATTTT. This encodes CASSLGAHQPQHF.

This CDR3 reads CASSLTGLASYNEQFF. CDR3 in DNA: TGTGCCAGCAGCTTGACAGGCCTTGCCTCCTACAATGAGCAGTTCTTC. The chain joins TRBV5-8 to TRBJ2-1; D perhaps matches TRBD1 (5 bases). From germline, CDR1 is SGHTS and CDR2 YDEGEE. With 1 base removed from V and 0 bases from J, the gap between germline ends came to 11 bases. The CDR3 loop spans 16 amino acids. Filled out from reference TRBV5-8 and TRBJ2-1, the complete variable domain reads EAGVTQSPTHLIKTRGQQATLRCSPISGHTSVYWYQQALGLGLQFLLWYDEGEERNRGNFPPRFSGRQFPNYSSELNVNALELEDSALYLCASSLTGLASYNEQFFGPGTRLTVL.

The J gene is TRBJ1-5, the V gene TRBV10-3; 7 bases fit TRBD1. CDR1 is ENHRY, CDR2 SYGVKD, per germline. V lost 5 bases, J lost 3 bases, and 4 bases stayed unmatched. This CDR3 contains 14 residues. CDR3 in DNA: TGTGCCATCAGTTCGGGACAGCCCAATCAGCCCCAGCATTTT. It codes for CAISSGQPNQPQHF.